This T cell receptor beta chain originates from a study of blood T cells in healthy people across ages. Using a J-beta primer mix together with a sample-barcoded 5' primer, a second PCR was run for roughly 7 to 11 cycles. TCRdb re-analysed the 5' RACE reads in MiXCR, keeping a single row per CDR3 protein. This sample has 850,000 to 1,300,000 distinct CDR3 sequences, with over 35% found just once. Notes on the study in general: Because donor CMV status was unknown, expanded clonotype changes were possibly confounded. Estimated diversity that came from one million T cells was considered an underestimate.

The CDR3 totals 12 residues. From germline, CDR1 is DFQATT and CDR2 SNEGSKA (reference sequence). Losses at the gene ends were 2 bases for V and 8 bases for J; bases not matched to a gene: 3. Notes on this clonotype: Its antigen is unknown.

There were healthy Caucasian individuals from Russia, aged roughly 6 to 90, serving as donors. The sequencing sample was made of blood. The chain is built from TRBV20-1 and TRBJ2-1; 7 bases map to TRBD1. The sequence was collected from a woman aged 55-75 years in good health. The CDR3 nucleotides read TGCAGTGCTAGACAGGGGGTCTATGAGCAGTTCTTC. Amino acids: CSARQGVYEQFF.